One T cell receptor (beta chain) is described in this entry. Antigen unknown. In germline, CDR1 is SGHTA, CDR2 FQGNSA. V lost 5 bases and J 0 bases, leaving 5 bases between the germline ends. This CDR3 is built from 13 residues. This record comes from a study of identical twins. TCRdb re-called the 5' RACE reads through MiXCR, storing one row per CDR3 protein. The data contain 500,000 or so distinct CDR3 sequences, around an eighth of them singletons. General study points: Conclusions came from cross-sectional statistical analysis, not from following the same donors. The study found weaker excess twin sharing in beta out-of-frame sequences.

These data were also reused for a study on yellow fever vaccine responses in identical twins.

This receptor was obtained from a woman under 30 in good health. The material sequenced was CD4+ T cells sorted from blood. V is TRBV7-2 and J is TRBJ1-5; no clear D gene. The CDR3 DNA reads TGTGCCAGCAGCGCCATTAGCAATCAGCCCCAGCATTTT. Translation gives CASSAISNQPQHF.